These 6 T cell receptor beta chains were all obtained from the same sample, sequenced in a study of CD8+ T cells in alopecia areata. It was cDNA, reverse transcribed from extracted RNA, that served as the sequencing template. TCRdb keeps only in-frame clones here, not all; method: immunoSEQ multiplex PCR. The data show over 150,000 clones, 56% seen once. Sequenced: CD8+ T cells sorted from blood. These receptors were taken from a human donor in good health.

V is TRBV27 and J is TRBJ1-6; the match to TRBD1 covers 7 bases. Germline values: CDR1 MNHEY, CDR2 SMNVEV (reference sequence). Trimming removed 0 bases from V and 7 bases from J; junction bases left unmatched: 0. The CDR3 loop spans 14 amino acids. The CDR3 DNA reads as TGTGCCAGCAGTTTATCAGGGGGCAATTCACCCCTCCACTTT. It encodes CASSLSGGNSPLHF.

This chain joins TRBV9 and TRBJ2-3; TRBD2 matches 12 bases. With 3 bases clipped from V and 0 bases from J, the junction kept 2 bases outside the gene matches. The CDR3 has 16 residues. The germline gives CDR1 SGDLS, CDR2 YYNGEE. In DNA form, the CDR3 reads TGTGCCAGCAGCGCTAGCGGGGGGGAGAGCACAGATACGCAGTATTTT. Its translation is CASSASGGESTDTQYF.

This chain links TRBV29-1 with TRBJ2-2; D remains unclear. The germline V gene has CDR1 SQVTM and CDR2 ANQGSEA. The CDR3 sequence is 12 residues long. V gave up 4 bases and J gave up 4 bases, with 7 bases separating them. This CDR3 is CSVVHLTGELFF. The CDR3 DNA reads TGCAGCGTTGTACACCTCACCGGGGAGCTGTTTTTT.

The V gene is TRBV2, the J gene TRBJ2-7, with D hard to call. CDR1 is SNHLY, CDR2 FYNNEI, per germline. Deletions cut 2 bases from V and 2 bases from J, with 10 bases between. The CDR3 spans 14 residues. The CDR3, as DNA: TGTGCCAGCAGTGAATGGGTTCGCACCTACGAGCAGTACTTC. Residues: CASSEWVRTYEQYF.

Here the CDR3 reads CSVEGLSTGRLGTQYF. For the CDR3, the DNA is TGCAGCGTTGAAGGCCTCTCGACAGGACGTCTAGGGACCCAGTACTTC. The rearrangement uses TRBV29-1 and TRBJ2-5; perhaps TRBD1 as D (6 bases). This CDR3 is 16 amino acids long. The V gene's germline CDR1 is SQVTM and CDR2 ANQGSEA. The ends were cut back, 1 base at V and 7 bases at J, with 22 bases in the middle. The variable domain in full, completed from reference TRBV29-1 and TRBJ2-5, reads SAVISQKPSRDICQRGTSLTIQCQVDSQVTMMFWYRQQPGQSLTLIATANQGSEATYESGFVIDKFPISRPNLTFSTLTVSNMSPEDSSIYLCSVEGLSTGRLGTQYFGPGTRLLVL.

This chain uses TRBV29-1 with TRBJ1-2; possible D gene TRBD1, 6 bases. This CDR3 spans 13 amino acids. Germline V gene data show CDR1 as SQVTM and CDR2 as ANQGSEA. With 7 bases removed from V and 2 bases from J, the gap between germline ends came to 14 bases. CDR3 in amino acids: CSALTGDNYGYTF. CDR3 bases: TGCAGCGCCCTGACAGGAGACAACTATGGCTACACCTTC.